What follows are 19 T cell receptor beta chains derived from one specimen sequenced in a study of HIV-infected patients and healthy controls. All unsorted peripheral T cells were captured because whole blood was used without fractionation. Reverse transcription used 450 to 550 ng RNA and constant-region primers for alpha and beta. Using multiplexing indices, alpha and beta chain libraries were generated apart by chain-specific third strand synthesis. From the 5' RACE reads, TCRdb called clonotypes with MiXCR, one entry per CDR3 protein. This sample has some 25,000 distinct CDR3 sequences; 8.5% occur once, and the top ten carry under 5%. The sequenced sample consisted of blood. The receptors were sampled from an adult in good health.

Note on this clonotype: The CDR3 end shows no conserved phenylalanine or tryptophan, and so a read error is likely. It is unclear where the CDR3 begins or ends on the DNA, so no DNA is shown, and the CDR3 is as TCRdb lists it. V and J are TRBV7-9 and TRBJ2-7; the table's D gene call, TRBD1, was not cross checked with the DNA. CDR1 SEHNR and CDR2 FQNEAQ come from the germline V gene (reference sequence). The CDR3 length equals 15 residues, ends included. The CDR3 reads CASSSGQRPPYEQDG.

A remark on this clonotype: This sequence may be a read error, since a much larger clone differs from it by one base. V is TRBV4-2 and J is TRBJ1-2, with TRBD1 as a possible D gene (5 bases). Between the trimmed V and J ends, which lost 2 bases and 9 bases, there was a span of 16 bases. CDR3 size: 14 residues. Looked up from germline, CDR1 is LGHNA and CDR2 is YNFKEQ. CDR3 sequence (DNA): TGTGCCAGCAGCCAAACCGAGACAGCTAATAGCTACACCTTC. Translating it yields CASSQTETANSYTF.

In its sample, this clonotype was seen many times. The gene calls are TRBV11-3 and TRBJ2-1; D possibly corresponds to TRBD2 (5 bases). V was shortened by 6 bases and J by 8 bases, with 14 bases between the two germline ends. In germline, CDR1 is SGHNT, CDR2 YENEEA. The CDR3 runs to 13 residues. This chain's CDR3 is CASSPGKGHEQFF. The CDR3 DNA follows: TGTGCCAGCAGTCCCGGGAAGGGCCATGAGCAGTTCTTC.

This clonotype was counted many times. The chain joins TRBV10-3 to TRBJ2-7; 10 bases fit TRBD2. The CDR3 covers 15 residues. Trimming removed 0 bases from V and 7 bases from J; junction bases left unmatched: 6. Germline CDR1 is ENHRY and CDR2 is SYGVKD. The CDR3 here is CAISESASGGGEQYF. The CDR3 region has the DNA TGTGCCATCAGTGAGTCCGCTAGCGGGGGAGGTGAGCAGTACTTC.

J is TRBJ1-3 and V is TRBV2, with a possible D match to TRBD1 (6 bases). CDR3 length: 17 amino acids. V lost 7 bases and J lost 0, with 19 bases in between. Germline-derived CDR1 and CDR2 are SNHLY and FYNNEI. CDR3 loop: CASKNGAGVNSGNTIYF. CDR3 in DNA: TGTGCCAGCAAGAACGGGGCAGGGGTAAACTCTGGAAACACCATATATTTT.

This clonotype is categorized as medium-sized. The chain combines TRBV29-1 with TRBJ2-1; tentatively, D is TRBD2 (6 bases). Trimming removed 6 bases from V and 5 bases from J, with 14 bases in between. CDR1 and CDR2 from the germline V gene are SQVTM and ANQGSEA. The CDR3 contains 13 residues. The CDR3 here is CSVQEGQDNEQFF. CDR3 nucleotides: TGCAGCGTCCAGGAGGGGCAGGACAATGAGCAGTTCTTC.

This clonotype was observed many times. The rearrangement uses TRBV6-2 or TRBV6-3 and TRBJ2-2; D is undetermined. The CDR3 is made up of 13 amino acids. The V end lost 2 bases, the J end lost 3 bases, and 4 bases lay between the germline ends. In germline, CDR1 is MNHEY, CDR2 SVGEGT. The CDR3 loop is CASSYTHTGELFF. DNA of the CDR3: TGTGCCAGCAGTTACACTCACACCGGGGAGCTGTTTTTT.

This clonotype was seen at least ten times. The rearrangement links TRBV12-3 or TRBV12-4 to TRBJ1-4, with D possibly matching TRBD1 (6 bases). This CDR3 has 13 amino acids. Trimming cost V 5 bases and J 14 bases, with 18 bases left between them. The CDR3 coding sequence is TGTGCCAGCAGTCTTGGGACACGGGCTGCGCTGTTTTTT. It yields the protein CASSLGTRAALFF.

This clonotype has a count of ten or more. This chain joins TRBV2 and TRBJ2-5; D is undetermined. V lost 2 bases, J lost 2 bases, and 6 bases lay in between. Per the germline V gene, CDR1 is SNHLY and CDR2 is FYNNEI. This CDR3 is built from 13 residues. The CDR3 loop is CASSEFTQETQYF. The CDR3 coding sequence is TGTGCCAGCAGTGAATTCACACAAGAGACCCAGTACTTC.

This clonotype was found many times. The V call is TRBV5-6, the J call TRBJ1-2; TRBD1 is a possible D gene (5 bases). Germline V CDR1 and CDR2: SGHDT, YYEEEE. The germline V and J ends were trimmed by 1 base and 3 bases, with 10 bases remaining between them. This CDR3 comprises 14 residues. The CDR3 DNA sequence: TGTGCCAGCAGCTTGTGGGGGTCTGACTATGGCTACACCTTC. Encoded protein: CASSLWGSDYGYTF.

The sample holds many counts of this clonotype. This chain uses TRBV12-3 or TRBV12-4 with TRBJ1-5; D may be TRBD1 (5 bases). The CDR3 extends over 13 amino acids. V was pared by 6 bases and J by 5 bases, with 11 bases between. In nucleotides, the CDR3 is TGTGCCAGCAGCGGAGGGGCCCATCAGCCCCAGCATTTT. As protein: CASSGGAHQPQHF.

The sample holds many counts of this clonotype. The chain joins TRBV10-3 to TRBJ2-6; a weak D match, TRBD1 (5 bases). V dropped 2 bases and J dropped 4 bases, with 12 bases sitting between them. The CDR3 spans 16 residues. Germline-derived CDR1 and CDR2 are ENHRY and SYGVKD. The CDR3 sequence: CAISEGAGRGANVLTF. The CDR3 nucleotides are TGTGCCATCAGTGAGGGAGCAGGGCGAGGGGCCAACGTCCTGACTTTC.

This clonotype occurred many times. The rearrangement uses TRBV6-5 and TRBJ2-1, with D perhaps being TRBD1 or TRBD2 (7 bases each). Looked up from germline, CDR1 is MNHEY and CDR2 is SVGAGI. V was clipped by 0 bases and J by 6 bases, with 18 bases between them. This CDR3 spans 17 amino acids. Here the CDR3 DNA reads TGTGCCAGCAGTTACTCACCCCAGGGGGGGCGAGCCAATGAGCAGTTCTTC. Protein: CASSYSPQGGRANEQFF.

In its sample, this clonotype was seen many times. The rearrangement uses TRBV5-1 and TRBJ2-3; TRBD1 might be the D (5 bases). From germline, CDR1 is SGHRS and CDR2 YFSETQ. There are 16 residues in the CDR3. V lost 0 bases and J 0 bases, leaving 11 bases between the germline ends. CDR3 amino acids: CASSLEQARSTDTQYF. The CDR3 bases are TGCGCCAGCAGCTTGGAACAGGCCAGAAGCACAGATACGCAGTATTTT.

This clonotype ranks as medium-sized. The chain combines TRBV28 with TRBJ1-6, with D possibly TRBD1 on 5 matching bases. Germline V gene lookup returns CDR1 MDHEN and CDR2 SYDVKM. Trimming cost V 2 bases and J 7 bases, with 6 bases left between them. The CDR3 is 13 residues long. CDR3 region: CASSLDRNSPLHF. In nucleotides, the CDR3 is TGTGCCAGCAGTTTAGACAGAAATTCACCCCTCCACTTT.

The CDR3 nucleotides are TGTGCCAGCAGTTACTCGATCTTCGGCCAAACTAGCACAGATACGCAGTATTTT. Translated: CASSYSIFGQTSTDTQYF. J is TRBJ2-3 and V is TRBV6-5; no reliable D call. V was shortened by 0 bases and J by 0 bases, with 16 bases between the two germline ends. The CDR3 is 18 amino acids. The V gene's germline CDR1 is MNHEY and CDR2 SVGAGI.

There are many counts of this clonotype. V usage is TRBV30 and J usage is TRBJ2-2, with D perhaps TRBD2 (6 bases). The CDR3 extends over 16 amino acids. V was cut by 1 base and J by 0 bases, with 12 bases left in between. Germline lookup yields CDR1 GTSNPN and CDR2 SVGIG (reference sequence). This CDR3 is CAWSDGGYSNTGELFF. CDR3 nucleotides: TGTGCCTGGAGTGACGGGGGATACTCGAACACCGGGGAGCTGTTTTTT.

The V and J genes are TRBV7-9 and TRBJ1-2, with a tentative D call TRBD1 (5 bases). The germline CDR1 and CDR2 sequences are SEHNR and FQNEAQ (reference sequence). The V end lost 8 bases, the J end lost 2 bases, and 15 bases lay between the germline ends. This CDR3 has 14 amino acids. The CDR3 here is CASGGGGINYGYTF. In DNA form, the CDR3 reads TGTGCCAGCGGGGGTGGAGGGATCAACTATGGCTACACCTTC.

In its sample, this clonotype ranks as medium-sized. The CDR3 is CASSSQWGGLRMNTEAFF. The CDR3 bases are TGTGCCAGCAGCTCCCAGTGGGGGGGACTTCGGATGAACACTGAAGCTTTCTTT. The chain links TRBV7-8 to TRBJ1-1; D perhaps matches TRBD1 (5 bases). From germline, CDR1 is SGHVS and CDR2 FQNEAQ. Between the trimmed V and J ends, which lost 4 bases and 0 bases, there was a span of 21 bases. CDR3 length equals 18 residues.